Listed here is a single TCR beta chain. This clonotype appeared many times. Its antigen is currently not known. The sample holds no much larger clone one base away, and base qualities are not on file. The sample originates from a study of CDR3 diversity in severe acne (dated by TCRdb to the late 2010s). Libraries were constructed by PCR. TCRdb names Illumina HiSeq 2000 as the instrument used. TCRdb took the public reads, trimmed them with fastp at Q25, ran MiXCR for clone calling and kept in-frame beta chains. Each entry merges the rows of one CDR3 protein and shows their most common DNA and genes. Counted in this sample were approximately 80,000 distinct CDR3 sequences; under 65% of them appeared once. Around 15% of the sample lies in the top ten. CDR1 DFQATT and CDR2 SNEGSKA were looked up in the germline V gene (reference sequence). The CDR3 has 14 amino acids, counting the end cysteine and phenylalanine. Only CDR3 DNA remains: 42 bases, in frame from the first base. V sheds 1 base and J sheds 4 bases, leaving 13 bases between their ends.

The material sequenced was blood. The sequence was collected from a male donor in good health, without acne. The sequence links TRBV20-1 to TRBJ1-1; 5 matching bases give a weak D call of TRBD1. The CDR3 here reads CSARGVGAGTEAFF. The nucleotides read TGCAGTGCTAGAGGGGTTGGGGCTGGCACTGAAGCTTTCTTT.